These T cell receptor beta chains were read from a single sample in a study of cytomegalovirus exposure and HLA in healthy donors. Produced via immunoSEQ multiplex PCR; TCRdb's table is partial and in-frame only. The data hold about 160,000 clones, with around three quarters observed a single time. Sequencing input: PBMCs. The origin of the receptors is a man aged 30 to 39 in good health and CMV-seropositive. Each CDR3 is given without its conserved first and last residue. Each record gives: V gene, J gene, CDR3 length, CDR3 protein.

>TRBV5-5|TRBJ2-1|15
ASSSGTSGGANHEQF
>TRBV7-6|TRBJ2-7|12
ASSPRGGAYEQY
>TRBV27|TRBJ1-1|11
ASSPLTGTEAF
>TRBV30|TRBJ2-7|11
AWKGQGIHEQY
>TRBV7-9|TRBJ2-7|12
ASSFSSGTYEQY
>TRBV14|TRBJ1-1|13
ASRLSGAWNTEAF
>TRBV7-9|TRBJ2-3|15
ASSQGGSGDPTDTQY
>TRBV5-1|TRBJ2-2|13
ASSLEQIGVGELF
>TRBV4-1|TRBJ1-3|13
ASSRTAGGGNTIY
>TRBV6-5|TRBJ2-2|12
ASSSGGAHGELF
>TRBV5-6|TRBJ2-2|13
ASSLGSPFTGELF
>TRBV7-9|TRBJ1-3|13
ASSLRGSSGNTIY
>TRBV29-1|TRBJ1-2|10
SVDGGIYGYT
>TRBV11-3|TRBJ2-7|12
ASSSDRSSYEQY
>TRBV27|TRBJ2-1|13
ASSPRTVYYNEQF
>TRBV9|TRBJ2-1|11
ASRDRLNNEQF
>TRBV29-1|TRBJ2-1|11
SANSGPAWEQF
>TRBV7-2|TRBJ1-2|12
ASSSADRGYGYT
>TRBV7-2|TRBJ2-1|10
ASSQAQGSWF
>TRBV19|TRBJ1-4|12
ASSINRANEKLF
>TRBV28|TRBJ2-1|13
ASSLAPGGENEQF
>TRBV19|TRBJ1-2|12
ASNTGAQNYGYT
>TRBV7-9|TRBJ2-7|12
ASSPRTGYYEQY
>TRBV9|TRBJ2-3|14
ASSVDAGTSTDTQY
>TRBV5-1|TRBJ2-6|15
ASSLSGGTSGANVLT
>TRBV28|TRBJ1-2|12
ASSLMTGNYGYT
>TRBV9|TRBJ2-3|12
ASSVVSGADTQY
>TRBV6-1|TRBJ2-7|12
ASSIDPPYYEQY
>TRBV5-1|TRBJ2-1|12
ASSLRQGRGEQF
>TRBV9|TRBJ2-3|11
ASSGLSSGTQY
>TRBV28|TRBJ1-1|9
ATKERTEAF
>TRBV5-1|TRBJ2-5|12
ASSFGVVQETQY
>TRBV4-1|TRBJ2-1|15
ASSPLSRGGLYNEQF
>TRBV7-9|TRBJ2-1|13
ASSSPGDRGNEQF
>TRBV9|TRBJ2-3|15
ASSVSGLAGRTDTQY
>TRBV4-1|TRBJ2-7|14
ASSQGGGRNSYEQY